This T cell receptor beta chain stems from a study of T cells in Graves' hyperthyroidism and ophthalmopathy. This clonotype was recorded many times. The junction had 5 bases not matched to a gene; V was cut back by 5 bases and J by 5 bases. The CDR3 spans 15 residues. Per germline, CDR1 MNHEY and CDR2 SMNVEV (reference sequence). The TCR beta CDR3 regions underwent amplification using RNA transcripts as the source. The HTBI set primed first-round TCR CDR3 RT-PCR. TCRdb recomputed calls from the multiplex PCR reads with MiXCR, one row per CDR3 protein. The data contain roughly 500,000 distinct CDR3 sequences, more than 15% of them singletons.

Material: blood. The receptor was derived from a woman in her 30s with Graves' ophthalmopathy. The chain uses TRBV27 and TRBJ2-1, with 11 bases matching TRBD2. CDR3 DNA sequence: TGTGCCAGCAGTCCATTAGCGGGAGGGGACAATGAGCAGTTCTTC. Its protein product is CASSPLAGGDNEQFF.